This note documents a single T cell receptor beta chain sequence. Its target is not known. This sample is part of a study of cytomegalovirus exposure and HLA in healthy donors. Regarding the study as a whole: Across all donors, roughly uniform sequencing depth was an assumption of the presence/absence analyses.

The study ran its PCR with 60 Vbeta and 13 Jbeta primers. Sequenced by immunoSEQ multiplex PCR; TCRdb stores in-frame clones only, minus some. The sample consists of over 95,000 clones, 60% to 80% of them appearing once. The specimen was PBMCs. This receptor was taken from a man younger than 35 in good health and CMV-seropositive.

CDR3 sequence reads: CASSPGVYGYTF. The CDR3 nucleotides read TGTGCCAGCAGCCCAGGGGTCTATGGCTACACCTTC. V usage is TRBV7-8 and J usage is TRBJ1-2; a possible D gene is TRBD1 (6 bases). CDR3 length: 12 amino acids. Between the trimmed V and J ends, which lost 5 bases and 4 bases, there was a span of 8 bases. Germline V gene sequence: CDR1 SGHVS, CDR2 FQNEAQ.